This is a list of T cell receptor beta chains from one sample in a study of cytomegalovirus exposure and HLA in healthy donors. Repertoires were generated with immunoSEQ multiplex PCR, while TCRdb's copy carries only in-frame clones and drops some. The sample records 150,000 to 200,000 clones, around 80% being singletons. The sequenced material came from PBMCs. The receptors here all came from a human donor in good health. Both conserved end residues are part of each CDR3. A D gene is named only where the DNA matches it firmly. Size values are once, few and many counts, or a class for expanded clones, and some rows have none.

TRBJ2-7 | TRBD1 | 13 | - | TRBV6-6 | TGTGCCAGCAGGTATACAGGGGGAAACGAGCAGTACTTC | CASRYTGGNEQYF
TRBJ2-2 | TRBD2 | 15 | few | TRBV4-2 | TGTGCCAGCAGCAACCCGGGACTAACCGGCGGGGAGCTGTTTTTT | CASSNPGLTGGELFF
TRBJ2-5 | TRBD2 | 14 | few | TRBV11-2 | TGTGCCAGCAGCTATCTAGCGGTTCAAGAGACCCAGTACTTC | CASSYLAVQETQYF
TRBJ1-2 | TRBD1 | 13 | - | TRBV10-3 | TGTGCCATCAGTGGACAGGGTCACTATGGCTACACCTTC | CAISGQGHYGYTF
TRBJ2-1 | TRBD1 | 13 | once | TRBV27 | TGTGCCAGCAGGACAGGGGAATGGGGTGAGCAGTTCTTC | CASRTGEWGEQFF
TRBJ1-2 | - | 15 | - | TRBV5-4 | TGTGCCAGCAGCCCCTCAAACCCGCTAAACTATGGCTACACCTTC | CASSPSNPLNYGYTF
TRBJ2-5 | TRBD2 | 16 | few | TRBV7-2 | TGTGCCAGCAGCGTGCGGGGGGGGGTCTCACGAGAGACCCAGTACTTC | CASSVRGGVSRETQYF
TRBJ2-2 | TRBD2 | 15 | - | TRBV2 | TGTGCCAGCAGTGGACTAGCGGGGGGTACCGGGGAGCTGTTTTTT | CASSGLAGGTGELFF
TRBJ2-5 | TRBD2 | 16 | few | TRBV6-5 | TGTGCCAGCAGTTACTCGACTAGCGGGGGTCAAGAGACCCAGTACTTC | CASSYSTSGGQETQYF
TRBJ2-6 | - | 13 | - | TRBV6-5 | TGTGCCAGCAGCCCCCTCGGGGCCAACGTCCTGACTTTC | CASSPLGANVLTF
TRBJ2-5 | - | 13 | - | TRBV7-3 | TGTGCCAGCAGCTTAATGAGTGAGGAGACCCAGTACTTC | CASSLMSEETQYF
TRBJ2-1 | TRBD2 | 18 | - | TRBV9 | TGTGCCAGCAGCGTAGGTCCGGGACTAGCGGGGGGGCGAAGTGAGCAGTTCTTC | CASSVGPGLAGGRSEQFF
TRBJ1-3 | TRBD1 | 14 | - | TRBV19 | TGTGCCAGTAGTGGGGGACAGCCCCTAAACACCATATATTTT | CASSGGQPLNTIYF
TRBJ2-7 | TRBD1 | 14 | - | TRBV5-4 | TGTGCCAGCAGCTCCGGGGACAGAGCCTACGAGCAGTACTTC | CASSSGDRAYEQYF
TRBJ1-2 | TRBD1 | 15 | - | TRBV7-6 | TGTGCCAGCAGCCCCCCGGTGGGGCAGGGGGATGGCTACACCTTC | CASSPPVGQGDGYTF
TRBJ2-7 | TRBD1 | 17 | - | TRBV4-3 | TGCGCCAGCAGCCAAGATGCGGTAGGACAGGGGGCCTACGAGCAGTACTTC | CASSQDAVGQGAYEQYF
TRBJ2-2 | - | 14 | few | TRBV5-1 | TGCGCCAGCAGCTTGGGCGGGGAGTCCGGGGAGCTGTTTTTT | CASSLGGESGELFF
TRBJ2-5 | TRBD1 | 18 | few | TRBV9 | TGTGCCAGCAGCGGCAGGACAGGGGCGTCTAAGTACCAAGAGACCCAGTACTTC | CASSGRTGASKYQETQYF
TRBJ1-2 | TRBD1 | 15 | once | TRBV5-6 | TGTGCCAGCAGAGGGACAGGGGGCGGCAACTATGGCTACACCTTC | CASRGTGGGNYGYTF
TRBJ1-1 | - | 13 | - | TRBV6-5 | TGTGCCAGCGCCTTTTCGGAGGCCACTGAAGCTTTCTTT | CASAFSEATEAFF
TRBJ2-1 | - | 16 | few | TRBV7-2 | TGTGCCAGCAGCTTAGGCGGCGCTACAGGTTACAATGAGCAGTTCTTC | CASSLGGATGYNEQFF
TRBJ1-4 | - | 16 | - | TRBV28 | TGTGCCAGCAGTTTCGGGGGAGGGGGACGTAATGAAAAACTGTTTTTT | CASSFGGGGRNEKLFF
TRBJ2-7 | - | 10 | - | TRBV2 | TGTGCTGGGGGGACCTACGAGCAGTACTTC | CAGGTYEQYF
TRBJ2-2 | - | 15 | - | TRBV7-6 | TGTGCCAGCGGATACGGGACACCAAACACCGGGGAGCTGTTTTTT | CASGYGTPNTGELFF